Presented here are 14 T cell receptor beta chains from one specimen sequenced in a study of blood T cell repertoires in COVID-19. TCRdb's table, derived via immunoSEQ multiplex PCR, lists solely in-frame clones and lacks some. The sample has 160,000 or so clones; roughly 83% are singletons. Sequencing used peripheral blood. Receptors originate from a human donor in a cohort sampled during active COVID-19.

This chain connects TRBV5-1 to TRBJ1-2; 8 bases line up with TRBD1. This CDR3 contains 14 residues. The V gene end was trimmed by 6 bases and the J gene end by 5 bases; junction bases not matched to a gene: 9. Germline V gene data show CDR1 as SGHRS and CDR2 as YFSETQ. The CDR3 DNA follows: TGCGCCAGCAACGGGGGACAGGCCGCTTATGGCTACACCTTC. Translating gives CASNGGQAAYGYTF.

This sequence joins TRBV10-2 and TRBJ1-3; no firm D call. The V gene lost 0 bases and the J gene lost 4 bases, with 7 bases spanning the gap. The CDR3 contains 14 residues. Germline V lookup: CDR1 WSHSY, CDR2 SAAADI. The CDR3 region has the DNA TGCGCCAGCAGTGAGTCGCACTTCGGAAACACCATATATTTT. This gives the protein CASSESHFGNTIYF.

The rearrangement links TRBV9 to TRBJ1-1, with 7 bases that match TRBD1. The CDR3 covers 15 residues. Germline V gene data show CDR1 as SGDLS and CDR2 as YYNGEE. V shed 3 bases, J shed 7 bases, and the junction held 12 bases outside the gene matches. DNA for the CDR3: TGTGCCAGCAGCGCAGGGGGGACACAGGGTGGTGAAGCTTTCTTT. Amino acids: CASSAGGTQGGEAFF.

The chain combines TRBV5-5 with TRBJ2-6, with TRBD2 as a possible D gene (5 bases). Germline-derived CDR1 and CDR2 are SGHKS and YYEKEE (reference sequence). V lost 0 bases, J lost 0 bases, and 10 bases lay in between. The CDR3 is 17 residues long. The CDR3 nucleotides are TGTGCCAGCAGCTTGGTCAGCGGAAGCTCTGGGGCCAACGTCCTGACTTTC. It codes for CASSLVSGSSGANVLTF.

This chain connects TRBV7-8 to TRBJ1-5; perhaps TRBD1 as D (6 bases). Germline V gives CDR1 SGHVS, CDR2 FQNEAQ. The CDR3 is made up of 14 amino acids. Trimming removed 1 base from V and 7 bases from J, with 11 bases in between. This CDR3 reads CASSLVQGGQPQHF. In DNA form, the CDR3 reads TGTGCCAGCAGCTTAGTACAGGGCGGGCAGCCCCAGCATTTT.

This clone was recorded once. Additional DNA sequences in this sample encode the identical CDR3. The chain carries TRBV5-6 and TRBJ1-2; D is unresolved. The ends were cut back, 0 bases at V and 8 bases at J, with 5 bases in the middle. The CDR3 is made up of 11 amino acids. Germline V lookup: CDR1 SGHDT, CDR2 YYEEEE. CDR3 sequence (DNA): TGTGCCAGCAGCTTGGGCGGAGGCTACACCTTC. Translation: CASSLGGGYTF.

This chain links TRBV7-2 with TRBJ2-7; perhaps TRBD1 as D (6 bases). The CDR3 is 15 amino acids. Per germline, CDR1 SGHTA and CDR2 FQGNSA. V lost 4 bases to trimming and J lost 7 bases, with 20 bases between them. The CDR3 DNA is TGTGCCAGCAGCTCCTTCAGGGGACCCGAGCGGGAGCAGTACTTC. The encoded protein is CASSSFRGPEREQYF.

This clone was counted only a few times. The chain links TRBV6-5 to TRBJ1-2, with 9 nucleotides matching TRBD1. Germline lookup yields CDR1 MNHEY and CDR2 SVGAGI. Unmatched junction bases numbered 7, after V lost 0 bases and J lost 5 bases. This CDR3 spans 16 amino acids. CDR3 sequence (DNA): TGTGCCAGCAGTTACTCGTTCTACGGACAGGGGTATGGCTACACCTTC. Translation: CASSYSFYGQGYGYTF.

V is TRBV7-9 and J is TRBJ1-1, with TRBD1 matching 7 bases. The CDR3 has 15 amino acids. Germline V CDR1 and CDR2: SEHNR, FQNEAQ (reference sequence). V lost 1 base to trimming and J lost 1 base; unmatched junction nucleotides: 3. The CDR3 bases are TGTGCCAGCAGCTTAGTGAACAGGGGGAACACTGAAGCTTTCTTT. It translates to CASSLVNRGNTEAFF.

This chain links TRBV28 with TRBJ2-7, with unresolved D. Trimming shortened V by 6 bases and J by 0 bases, and 12 bases separated the two germline ends. CDR3 size: 14 residues. Germline CDR1 MDHEN, CDR2 SYDVKM. CDR3 residues: CASSPPRSSYEQYF. The CDR3 DNA reads TGTGCCAGCAGCCCCCCTAGAAGCTCCTACGAGCAGTACTTC.

This chain uses TRBV9 with TRBJ2-3; the match to TRBD2 covers 11 bases. Trimming took 3 bases from V and 3 from J; bases not matched to a gene: 6. CDR1 is SGDLS and CDR2 is YYNGEE in the germline V gene. The CDR3 has 16 amino acids. The CDR3 region has the DNA TGTGCCAGCAGCGCGAACCTAGCGGGAGGAACAGATACGCAGTATTTT. This translates into CASSANLAGGTDTQYF. Full variable domain (missing parts from reference TRBV9 and TRBJ2-3): DSGVTQTPKHLITATGQRVTLRCSPRSGDLSVYWYQQSLDQGLQFLIQYYNGEERAKGNILERFSAQQFPDLHSELNLSSLELGDSALYFCASSANLAGGTDTQYFGPGTRLTVL.

There are many counts of this clone. This chain joins TRBV6-2 or TRBV6-3 and TRBJ2-7; 10 nucleotides line up with TRBD2. This CDR3 spans 15 amino acids. Trimming took 5 bases from V and 1 from J; bases not matched to a gene: 5. CDR1 and CDR2 from the germline V gene are MNHEY and SVGEGT. Here the CDR3 reads CASSTTSGPSYEQYF. The DNA for the CDR3 is TGTGCCAGCAGTACGACTAGCGGGCCTTCCTACGAGCAGTACTTC.

This clone occurred once. As DNA, the CDR3 is TGTGCCAGCAGCTTAGAGGACAGGGAGAGCTGCGAGCAGTACTTC. This encodes CASSLEDRESCEQYF. The rearrangement joins TRBV7-3 to TRBJ2-7; TRBD1 agrees at 8 bases. CDR3 size: 15 residues. Germline loops: CDR1 SGHTA, CDR2 FQGTGA. Germline trimming cut 2 bases from V and 6 bases from J; bases unmatched to any gene: 9.

The rearrangement uses TRBV15 and TRBJ1-2; possible D gene TRBD1, 5 bases. V was cut by 2 bases and J by 2 bases, with 18 bases left in between. The CDR3 contains 17 residues. Germline-derived CDR1 and CDR2 are LNHNV and YYDKDF (reference sequence). The CDR3 nucleotides read TGTGCCACCAGCAGAACTTACACCGACAGAACAAACTATGGCTACACCTTC. Protein: CATSRTYTDRTNYGYTF.